This T cell receptor beta chain is drawn from a study of radiation and T cells in renal cell carcinoma. Regarding this clone: Its antigen remains unknown.

Study-level results: From baseline, blood top tumor clonotypes peaked at 2 weeks post-radiation.

V shed 1 base and J shed 3 bases, with 10 bases lying between them. Germline loops: CDR1 SGHRS, CDR2 YFSETQ. This CDR3 is 14 amino acids long. Noted time point: blood 4 weeks post-SBRT, at nephrectomy. As for treatment: 15 Gy SBRT to primary tumor, nephrectomy 4 weeks later. Radiation-treated patients gave blood at baseline, week 2 and week 4. Assay used: immunoSEQ multiplex PCR; TCRdb lists only in-frame clones, some missing. The sample has tens of thousands of clones; 89% are singletons. This chain connects TRBV5-1 to TRBJ1-1; D gene uncertain. The sequence was collected from a woman in her seventies with renal cell carcinoma. The specimen comprised blood, sampled from a patient whose treatment included radiotherapy and nephrectomy. The CDR3 is CASSLIGRDTEAFF. DNA for the CDR3: TGCGCCAGCAGCTTGATCGGGAGGGACACTGAAGCTTTCTTT.